A selection of T cell receptor beta chains follows, all from one sample in a study of cytomegalovirus exposure and HLA in healthy donors. Generated by immunoSEQ multiplex PCR, the TCRdb table keeps only in-frame clones and is missing some. The table shows about 130,000 clones, with 70% occurring only once. Sequences were obtained from PBMCs. The receptors shown here come from a woman aged 60-70 years in good health and CMV-seropositive. Both conserved end residues are part of each CDR3. Fields, in order: CDR3 DNA, CDR3 protein, V gene, clone size, D gene, J gene. A D gene is named only where the DNA matches it firmly. The listing skips clone size in some rows; elsewhere it reads once, few, many or a size class.

CDR3 DNA: TGTGCCAGCAGCCCGGGACTAGCATACAATGAGCAGTTCTTC
CDR3 protein: CASSPGLAYNEQFF
V gene: TRBV7-9
clone size: NA
D gene: TRBD2
J gene: TRBJ2-1

CDR3 DNA: TGTGCCAGCAGCGACAGGGCCTATGGCTACACCTTC
CDR3 protein: CASSDRAYGYTF
V gene: TRBV6-1
clone size: NA
D gene: TRBD1
J gene: TRBJ1-2

CDR3 DNA: TGCGCCAGCAGCTTCTATGGGGGCGGCACAGATACGCAGTATTTT
CDR3 protein: CASSFYGGGTDTQYF
V gene: TRBV5-1
clone size: NA
D gene: NA
J gene: TRBJ2-3

CDR3 DNA: TGCGCCAGCAGCCAAGATCTGGGGACAGCTAACACTGAAGCTTTCTTT
CDR3 protein: CASSQDLGTANTEAFF
V gene: TRBV4-1
clone size: NA
D gene: TRBD1
J gene: TRBJ1-1

CDR3 DNA: TGTGCCAGCAGAGCTAGCGTGAACTCCTACGAGCAGTACTTC
CDR3 protein: CASRASVNSYEQYF
V gene: TRBV7-9
clone size: few
D gene: NA
J gene: TRBJ2-7

CDR3 DNA: TGTGCCAGCCGCCCCCCCCGAGCGGGACCCTCTGGGGCCAACGTCCTGACTTTC
CDR3 protein: CASRPPRAGPSGANVLTF
V gene: TRBV27
clone size: NA
D gene: TRBD2
J gene: TRBJ2-6

CDR3 DNA: TGCGCCAGCAGCAAATTAACCCAGGGGGCTGGGGCCAACGTCCTGACTTTC
CDR3 protein: CASSKLTQGAGANVLTF
V gene: TRBV10-1
clone size: few
D gene: TRBD1
J gene: TRBJ2-6

CDR3 DNA: TGTGCCAGTAGTATGGGGGCGTTGGGGAACACTGAAGCTTTCTTT
CDR3 protein: CASSMGALGNTEAFF
V gene: TRBV19
clone size: NA
D gene: NA
J gene: TRBJ1-1

CDR3 DNA: TGTGCCAGCTCAAGGGGACAAGAAAAACTGTTTTTT
CDR3 protein: CASSRGQEKLFF
V gene: TRBV2
clone size: NA
D gene: NA
J gene: TRBJ1-4

CDR3 DNA: TGTGCCAGCAGCGCTAGCGGGAGGGCAGAGGAGACCCAGTACTTC
CDR3 protein: CASSASGRAEETQYF
V gene: TRBV7-3
clone size: NA
D gene: TRBD2
J gene: TRBJ2-5

CDR3 DNA: TGTGCCAGCAGCTCCGCGATAGCGGGGATAAGCTACGAGCAGTACTTC
CDR3 protein: CASSSAIAGISYEQYF
V gene: TRBV9
clone size: NA
D gene: TRBD2
J gene: TRBJ2-7

CDR3 DNA: TGTGCCAGTAGCCCGGACAGGAGCCCTGGGGCCAACGTCCTGACTTTC
CDR3 protein: CASSPDRSPGANVLTF
V gene: TRBV19
clone size: NA
D gene: TRBD1
J gene: TRBJ2-6

CDR3 DNA: TGTGCCAGCAGCCCCGGGACTAGCTTTGGCGGGGAGCTGTTTTTT
CDR3 protein: CASSPGTSFGGELFF
V gene: TRBV11-2
clone size: NA
D gene: TRBD2
J gene: TRBJ2-2

CDR3 DNA: TGTGCCAGCAGGACCCGGGACAGCAACTATGGCTACACCTTC
CDR3 protein: CASRTRDSNYGYTF
V gene: TRBV6-5
clone size: NA
D gene: TRBD1
J gene: TRBJ1-2

CDR3 DNA: TGTGCCAGCAGCTTAGTAGCGGGAAACTACAATGAGCAGTTCTTC
CDR3 protein: CASSLVAGNYNEQFF
V gene: TRBV7-2
clone size: NA
D gene: TRBD2
J gene: TRBJ2-1

CDR3 DNA: TGTGCCAGCAGTTATTATCCGGGACAGACCTACGAGCAGTACTTC
CDR3 protein: CASSYYPGQTYEQYF
V gene: TRBV28
clone size: NA
D gene: TRBD1
J gene: TRBJ2-7

CDR3 DNA: TGCGCCAGCAGCTCAAATCCAACACCCACGAACTATGGCTACACCTTC
CDR3 protein: CASSSNPTPTNYGYTF
V gene: TRBV5-1
clone size: NA
D gene: NA
J gene: TRBJ1-2

CDR3 DNA: TGTGCCAGCAGTGAGGGGGGGGAGGGCAATCAGCCCCAGCATTTT
CDR3 protein: CASSEGGEGNQPQHF
V gene: TRBV6-1
clone size: NA
D gene: NA
J gene: TRBJ1-5

CDR3 DNA: TGTGCCAGCAGCTCTCAGACAGGAGCCTACGAGCAGTACTTC
CDR3 protein: CASSSQTGAYEQYF
V gene: TRBV11-2
clone size: NA
D gene: NA
J gene: TRBJ2-7

CDR3 DNA: TGTGCCTGGAGAGGGGGATCCAGCGAGCAGTACTTC
CDR3 protein: CAWRGGSSEQYF
V gene: TRBV30
clone size: few
D gene: NA
J gene: TRBJ2-7

CDR3 DNA: TGTGCCAGCAGTTTATCACAGGGGGTTTTCAATCAGCCCCAGCATTTT
CDR3 protein: CASSLSQGVFNQPQHF
V gene: TRBV28
clone size: few
D gene: TRBD1
J gene: TRBJ1-5

CDR3 DNA: TGTGCCAGCTTTAGCGTAGATACGCAGTATTTT
CDR3 protein: CASFSVDTQYF
V gene: TRBV6-5
clone size: NA
D gene: NA
J gene: TRBJ2-3

CDR3 DNA: TGTGCCAGCAGCACGCCCGGAGATACGCAGTATTTT
CDR3 protein: CASSTPGDTQYF
V gene: TRBV28
clone size: NA
D gene: NA
J gene: TRBJ2-3

CDR3 DNA: TGCGCCAGCAGCTTGGGGGACAATGGAAACACCATATATTTT
CDR3 protein: CASSLGDNGNTIYF
V gene: TRBV5-1
clone size: NA
D gene: NA
J gene: TRBJ1-3

CDR3 DNA: TGTGCCAGCAGCTTAGTAGCGGGAGGACCCTACAATGAGCAGTTCTTC
CDR3 protein: CASSLVAGGPYNEQFF
V gene: TRBV7-3
clone size: NA
D gene: TRBD2
J gene: TRBJ2-1

CDR3 DNA: TGCAGCGTTGAAACCGGAGGCGAGCAGTACTTC
CDR3 protein: CSVETGGEQYF
V gene: TRBV29-1
clone size: few
D gene: NA
J gene: TRBJ2-7

CDR3 DNA: TGTGCCAGCAGTGAAGTGAGTAGCGGGAGACTCGCAGATACGCAGTATTTT
CDR3 protein: CASSEVSSGRLADTQYF
V gene: TRBV6-1
clone size: NA
D gene: TRBD2
J gene: TRBJ2-3

CDR3 DNA: TGTGCCAGTAGTACCCGAGCCAACTCCTACGAGCAGTACTTC
CDR3 protein: CASSTRANSYEQYF
V gene: TRBV19
clone size: once
D gene: NA
J gene: TRBJ2-7

CDR3 DNA: TGTGCCAGCAGTGAATGGGGACAGTACAATGAGCAGTTCTTC
CDR3 protein: CASSEWGQYNEQFF
V gene: TRBV6-1
clone size: NA
D gene: TRBD1
J gene: TRBJ2-1

CDR3 DNA: TGTGCCTGGAGTGACAACCGTCCTGAAAAACTGTTTTTT
CDR3 protein: CAWSDNRPEKLFF
V gene: TRBV30
clone size: NA
D gene: NA
J gene: TRBJ1-4

CDR3 DNA: TGTGCCAGTAGCATTAGCGCCCTGTGGGGCTACACCTTC
CDR3 protein: CASSISALWGYTF
V gene: TRBV19
clone size: NA
D gene: NA
J gene: TRBJ1-2

CDR3 DNA: TGTGCCAGCTCACCACTAGTCTCTGAGACCCAGTACTTC
CDR3 protein: CASSPLVSETQYF
V gene: TRBV18
clone size: NA
D gene: NA
J gene: TRBJ2-5

CDR3 DNA: TGCAGCGTTGAAGAGGGCAGGGGGCGATTTGAAGCTTTCTTT
CDR3 protein: CSVEEGRGRFEAFF
V gene: TRBV29-1
clone size: few
D gene: TRBD1
J gene: TRBJ1-1

CDR3 DNA: TGCGCCAGCAGCCTCGGGGCGGGGCCCCCCTATGGCTACACCTTC
CDR3 protein: CASSLGAGPPYGYTF
V gene: TRBV5-1
clone size: NA
D gene: NA
J gene: TRBJ1-2

CDR3 DNA: TGTGCCAGCAGCCCCCGACAGGGGAGGAACTATGGCTACACCTTC
CDR3 protein: CASSPRQGRNYGYTF
V gene: TRBV9
clone size: NA
D gene: TRBD1
J gene: TRBJ1-2

CDR3 DNA: TGCGCCAGCAGCTTGACGGGGGGCTCCGATGAAGCTTTCTTT
CDR3 protein: CASSLTGGSDEAFF
V gene: TRBV5-1
clone size: NA
D gene: NA
J gene: TRBJ1-1

CDR3 DNA: TGTGCCAGCAGTTTATTGGGCCAGGGGTACACCGGGGAGCTGTTTTTT
CDR3 protein: CASSLLGQGYTGELFF
V gene: TRBV28
clone size: NA
D gene: NA
J gene: TRBJ2-2

CDR3 DNA: TGTGCCAGCAGTCCGGACTTTTTGAACACTGAAGCTTTCTTT
CDR3 protein: CASSPDFLNTEAFF
V gene: TRBV7-2
clone size: NA
D gene: NA
J gene: TRBJ1-1

CDR3 DNA: TGCGCCAGCAGCCAACGTTTTGCAGGAGGCAATGAGCAGTTCTTC
CDR3 protein: CASSQRFAGGNEQFF
V gene: TRBV4-1
clone size: few
D gene: NA
J gene: TRBJ2-1

CDR3 DNA: TGTGCCAGCAGCCCCCGGACAGGGACAACCCAGCATTTT
CDR3 protein: CASSPRTGTTQHF
V gene: TRBV7-9
clone size: NA
D gene: TRBD1
J gene: TRBJ1-5

CDR3 DNA: TGTGCCAGTAGTAGCGGGATCCACAATGAGCAGTTCTTC
CDR3 protein: CASSSGIHNEQFF
V gene: TRBV19
clone size: NA
D gene: NA
J gene: TRBJ2-1

CDR3 DNA: TGTGCCAGCAGCTTAGAAGCCCAGGGTGAGCAGTTCTTC
CDR3 protein: CASSLEAQGEQFF
V gene: TRBV7-9
clone size: NA
D gene: NA
J gene: TRBJ2-1

CDR3 DNA: TGTGCCACCAGCAGAGAGCTTGGGCTCTACACCTTC
CDR3 protein: CATSRELGLYTF
V gene: TRBV15
clone size: NA
D gene: NA
J gene: TRBJ1-2

CDR3 DNA: TGTGCCAGCAGCGCTGACGGGGGATCCTACAATGAGCAGTTCTTC
CDR3 protein: CASSADGGSYNEQFF
V gene: TRBV9
clone size: NA
D gene: NA
J gene: TRBJ2-1

CDR3 DNA: TGTGCCAGCAGTGAGTTGGTGGGTACGGGTGAAAAACTGTTTTTT
CDR3 protein: CASSELVGTGEKLFF
V gene: TRBV2
clone size: NA
D gene: NA
J gene: TRBJ1-4

CDR3 DNA: TGTGCCAGCAGCTCCCTAAAAGGGGTGAGCGACAATGAGCAGTTCTTC
CDR3 protein: CASSSLKGVSDNEQFF
V gene: TRBV7-9
clone size: many
D gene: NA
J gene: TRBJ2-1

CDR3 DNA: TGTGCCAGTAAATACAGTCATAGCAATCAGCCCCAGCATTTT
CDR3 protein: CASKYSHSNQPQHF
V gene: TRBV19
clone size: NA
D gene: NA
J gene: TRBJ1-5

CDR3 DNA: TGTGCCAGCAGCCCCTTGACAGGGGTTTCTGGAAACACCATATATTTT
CDR3 protein: CASSPLTGVSGNTIYF
V gene: TRBV5-6
clone size: once
D gene: TRBD1
J gene: TRBJ1-3

CDR3 DNA: TGTGCCAGCAGCTCCAAGGGGAGACAGGGGGCAGACTATGGCTACACCTTC
CDR3 protein: CASSSKGRQGADYGYTF
V gene: TRBV11-2
clone size: NA
D gene: TRBD1
J gene: TRBJ1-2

CDR3 DNA: TGTGCCAGCAGTTGGGACAGGGGCCCCAACGAGCAGTACTTC
CDR3 protein: CASSWDRGPNEQYF
V gene: TRBV28
clone size: NA
D gene: TRBD1
J gene: TRBJ2-7

CDR3 DNA: TGCAGCGTTGGTGGAGGGGGCAGAGAGACCCAGTACTTC
CDR3 protein: CSVGGGGRETQYF
V gene: TRBV29-1
clone size: few
D gene: NA
J gene: TRBJ2-5

CDR3 DNA: TGTGCCGCAACGCAGGAAATCGGAAACACCATATATTTT
CDR3 protein: CAATQEIGNTIYF
V gene: TRBV2
clone size: NA
D gene: NA
J gene: TRBJ1-3

CDR3 DNA: TGTGCCAGCAGCCCGACAGGGTTGGGCCTCGAGCAGTACTTC
CDR3 protein: CASSPTGLGLEQYF
V gene: TRBV7-3
clone size: NA
D gene: TRBD1
J gene: TRBJ2-7

CDR3 DNA: TGCGCCAGCAGCCAAGATACAGCGGGAGGGCCTTGGAATGAGCAGTTCTTC
CDR3 protein: CASSQDTAGGPWNEQFF
V gene: TRBV4-1
clone size: few
D gene: TRBD2
J gene: TRBJ2-1

CDR3 DNA: TGTGCCAGCAGGAGGGAAGGGATGAACACTGAAGCTTTCTTT
CDR3 protein: CASRREGMNTEAFF
V gene: TRBV6-4
clone size: NA
D gene: NA
J gene: TRBJ1-1

CDR3 DNA: TGTGCCAGCAGTTTAACGGCGGGAACCGGGGAGCTGTTTTTT
CDR3 protein: CASSLTAGTGELFF
V gene: TRBV27
clone size: medium-sized
D gene: NA
J gene: TRBJ2-2

CDR3 DNA: TGCAGCGTCCCTGGAGGACAGGGGCCGGGGGGCTACACCTTC
CDR3 protein: CSVPGGQGPGGYTF
V gene: TRBV29-1
clone size: NA
D gene: TRBD1
J gene: TRBJ1-2

CDR3 DNA: TGTGCCAGCAGTTCGACAGGGGATAGCAATCAGCCCCAGCATTTT
CDR3 protein: CASSSTGDSNQPQHF
V gene: TRBV6-5
clone size: few
D gene: TRBD1
J gene: TRBJ1-5